This T cell receptor (beta chain) stems from a study of blood T cell repertoires in COVID-19. Turning to the study itself: Whether acute or convalescent, the COVID-19 samples came from the United States, Italy and Spain. Sample material is recorded as cDNA or gDNA derived from T cells, B-cell-depleted T cells, or PBMCs.

In the original processing: Estimates of nucleated cell counts were drawn from the amplification of reference gene primers. The repertoire was sequenced with immunoSEQ multiplex PCR; TCRdb's copy has only in-frame clones and lacks some. V and J calls and clone size follow that table, whereas D and trimming were derived from the DNA. Of about 160,000 clones in the sample, approximately 88% were seen once. The ends lost 4 bases at V and 6 bases at J; junction bases unmatched: 12. CDR3 length equals 17 residues. Germline assignment: CDR1 SGHDN and CDR2 FVKESK. The receptor was derived from a man between 65 and 85 years old with acute or convalescent COVID-19. The rearrangement links TRBV14 to TRBJ1-4; the match to TRBD1 covers 9 bases. Sequencing used peripheral blood. DNA of the CDR3: TGTGCCAGCAGCCTTAACATTCCGGGACAGGGAGATGAAAAACTGTTTTTT. Encoded protein: CASSLNIPGQGDEKLFF.